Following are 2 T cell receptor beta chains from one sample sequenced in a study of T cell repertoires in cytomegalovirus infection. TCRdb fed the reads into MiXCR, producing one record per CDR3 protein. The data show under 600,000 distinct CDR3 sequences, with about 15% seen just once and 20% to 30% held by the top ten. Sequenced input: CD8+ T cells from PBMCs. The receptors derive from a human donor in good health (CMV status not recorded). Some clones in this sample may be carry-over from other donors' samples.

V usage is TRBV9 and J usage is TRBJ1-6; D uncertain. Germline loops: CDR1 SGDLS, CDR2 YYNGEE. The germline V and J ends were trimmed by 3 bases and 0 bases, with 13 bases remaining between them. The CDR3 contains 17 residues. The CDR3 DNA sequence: TGTGCCAGCAGCGCCGACTCCCCTAGCTCCTATAATTCACCCCTCCACTTT. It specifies CASSADSPSSYNSPLHF.

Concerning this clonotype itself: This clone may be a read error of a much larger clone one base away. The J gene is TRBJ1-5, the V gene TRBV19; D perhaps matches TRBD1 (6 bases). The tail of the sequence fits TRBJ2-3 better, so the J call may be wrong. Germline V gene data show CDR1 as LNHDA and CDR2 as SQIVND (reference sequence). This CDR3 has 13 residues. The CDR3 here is CASSGTGSQPQYF. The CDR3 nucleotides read TGTGCCAGTAGTGGAACAGGGAGTCAGCCCCAGTATTTT.